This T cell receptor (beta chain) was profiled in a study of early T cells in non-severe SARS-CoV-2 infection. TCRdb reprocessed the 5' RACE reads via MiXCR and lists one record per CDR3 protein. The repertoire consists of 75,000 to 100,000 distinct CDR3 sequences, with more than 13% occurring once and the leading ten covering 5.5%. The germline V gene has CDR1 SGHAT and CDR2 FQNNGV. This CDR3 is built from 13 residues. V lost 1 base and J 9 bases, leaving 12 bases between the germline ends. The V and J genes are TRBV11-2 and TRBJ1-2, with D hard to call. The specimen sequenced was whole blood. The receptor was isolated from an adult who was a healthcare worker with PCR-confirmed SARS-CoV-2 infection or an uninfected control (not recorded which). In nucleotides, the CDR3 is TGTGCCAGCAGCTTAGGGGCGGGCTTGAGCTACACCTTC. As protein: CASSLGAGLSYTF.